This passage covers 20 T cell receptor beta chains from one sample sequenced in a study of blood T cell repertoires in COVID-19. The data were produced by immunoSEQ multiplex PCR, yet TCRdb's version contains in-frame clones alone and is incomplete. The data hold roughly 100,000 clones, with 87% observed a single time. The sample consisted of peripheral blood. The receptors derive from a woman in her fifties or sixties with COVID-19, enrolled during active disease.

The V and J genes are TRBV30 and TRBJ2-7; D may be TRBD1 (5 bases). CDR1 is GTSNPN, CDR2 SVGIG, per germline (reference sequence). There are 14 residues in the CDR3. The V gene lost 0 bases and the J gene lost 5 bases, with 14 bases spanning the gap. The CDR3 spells CAWSVPQGIDEQYF. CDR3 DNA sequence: TGTGCCTGGAGTGTCCCTCAGGGAATTGACGAGCAGTACTTC.

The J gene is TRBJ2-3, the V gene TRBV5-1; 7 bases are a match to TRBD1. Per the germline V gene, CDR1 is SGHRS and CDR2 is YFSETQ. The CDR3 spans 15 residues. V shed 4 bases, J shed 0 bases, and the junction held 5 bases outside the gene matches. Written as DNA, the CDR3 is TGCGCCAGCAGCAGGGACAGCGCTAGCACAGATACGCAGTATTTT. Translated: CASSRDSASTDTQYF.

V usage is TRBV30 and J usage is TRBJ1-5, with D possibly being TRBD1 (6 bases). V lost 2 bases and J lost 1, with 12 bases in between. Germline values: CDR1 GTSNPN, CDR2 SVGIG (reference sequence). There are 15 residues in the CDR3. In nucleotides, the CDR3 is TGTGCCTGGAGTAGGACAGACCTCAGCAATCAGCCCCAGCATTTT. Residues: CAWSRTDLSNQPQHF.

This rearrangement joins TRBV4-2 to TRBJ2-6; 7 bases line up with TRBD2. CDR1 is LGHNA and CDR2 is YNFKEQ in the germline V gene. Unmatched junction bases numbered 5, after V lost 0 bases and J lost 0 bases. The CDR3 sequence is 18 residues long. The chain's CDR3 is CASSQEISSGSGANVLTF. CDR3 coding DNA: TGTGCCAGCAGCCAAGAGATTTCTAGCGGCTCTGGGGCCAACGTCCTGACTTTC.

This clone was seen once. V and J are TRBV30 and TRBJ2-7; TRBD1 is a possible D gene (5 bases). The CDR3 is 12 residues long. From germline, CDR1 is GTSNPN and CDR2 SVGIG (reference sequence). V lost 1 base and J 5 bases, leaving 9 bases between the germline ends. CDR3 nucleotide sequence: TGTGCCTGGAGTGAGCAGGGCCACGAGCAGTACTTC. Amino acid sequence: CAWSEQGHEQYF.

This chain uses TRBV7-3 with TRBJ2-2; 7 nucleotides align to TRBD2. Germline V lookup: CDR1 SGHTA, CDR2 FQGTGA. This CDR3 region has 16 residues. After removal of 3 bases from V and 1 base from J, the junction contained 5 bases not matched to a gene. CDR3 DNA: TGTGCCAGCAGCTTCCTCGGCGGGGGGAACACCGGGGAGCTGTTTTTT. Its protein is CASSFLGGGNTGELFF.

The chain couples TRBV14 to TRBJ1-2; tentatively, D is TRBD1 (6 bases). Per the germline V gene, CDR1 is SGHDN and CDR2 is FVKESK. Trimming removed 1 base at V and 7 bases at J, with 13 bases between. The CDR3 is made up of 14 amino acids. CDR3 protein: CASSQVARGSGYTF. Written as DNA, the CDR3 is TGTGCCAGCAGCCAAGTGGCCAGGGGTAGTGGCTACACCTTC.

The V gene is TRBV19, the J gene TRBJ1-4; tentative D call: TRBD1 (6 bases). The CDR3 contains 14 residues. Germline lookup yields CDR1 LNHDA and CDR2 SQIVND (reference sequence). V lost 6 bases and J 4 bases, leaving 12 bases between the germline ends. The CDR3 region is CASSTTGGNEKLFF. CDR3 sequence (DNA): TGTGCCAGTAGCACGACAGGAGGTAATGAAAAACTGTTTTTT.

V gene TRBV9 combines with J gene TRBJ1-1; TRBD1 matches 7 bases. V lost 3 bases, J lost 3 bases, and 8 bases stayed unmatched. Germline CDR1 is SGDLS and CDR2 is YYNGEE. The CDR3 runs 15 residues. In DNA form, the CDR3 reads TGTGCCAGCAGCGGAGGGCAGGGGGTGGACACTGAAGCTTTCTTT. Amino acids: CASSGGQGVDTEAFF.

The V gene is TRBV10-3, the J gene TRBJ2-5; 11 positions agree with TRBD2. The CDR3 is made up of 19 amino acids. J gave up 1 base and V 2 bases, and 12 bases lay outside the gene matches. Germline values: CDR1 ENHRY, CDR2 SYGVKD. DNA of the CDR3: TGTGCCATCAGTGAGGTTAGCGGGGGGGCGTTTGGTTTCCAAGAGACCCAGTACTTC. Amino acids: CAISEVSGGAFGFQETQYF.

The chain's CDR3 is CASSFPNYNEQFF. The CDR3 nucleotides read TGCGCCAGCAGCTTTCCCAACTACAATGAGCAGTTCTTC. The gene calls are TRBV5-1 and TRBJ2-1; D remains ambiguous. Looked up from germline, CDR1 is SGHRS and CDR2 is YFSETQ. The CDR3 covers 13 residues. V was shortened by 2 bases and J by 3 bases, with 6 bases between the two germline ends. Complete variable domain (other parts from reference TRBV5-1 and TRBJ2-1): KAGVTQTPRYLIKTRGQQVTLSCSPISGHRSVSWYQQTPGQGLQFLFEYFSETQRNKGNFPGRFSGRQFSNSRSEMNVSTLELGDSALYLCASSFPNYNEQFFGPGTRLTVL.

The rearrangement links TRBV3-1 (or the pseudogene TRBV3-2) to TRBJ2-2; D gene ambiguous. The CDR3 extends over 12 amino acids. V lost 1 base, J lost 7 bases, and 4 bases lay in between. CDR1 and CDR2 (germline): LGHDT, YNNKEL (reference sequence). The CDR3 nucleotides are TGTGCCAGCAGCCAAGTAATCGGGGAGCTGTTTTTT. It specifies CASSQVIGELFF.

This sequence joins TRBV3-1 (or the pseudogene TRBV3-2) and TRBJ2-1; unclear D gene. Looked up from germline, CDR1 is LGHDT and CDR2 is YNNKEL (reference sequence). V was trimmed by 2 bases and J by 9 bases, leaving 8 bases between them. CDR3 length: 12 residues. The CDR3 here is CASSQSLREQFF. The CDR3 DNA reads TGTGCCAGCAGCCAAAGTCTGCGTGAGCAGTTCTTC.

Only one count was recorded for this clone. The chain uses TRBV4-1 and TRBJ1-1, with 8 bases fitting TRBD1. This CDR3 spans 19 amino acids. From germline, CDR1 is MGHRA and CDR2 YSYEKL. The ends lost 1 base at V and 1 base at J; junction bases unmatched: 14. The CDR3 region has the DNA TGCGCCAGCAGCCAAGTAGCTATCAGGGGGCATGAAGGGAACACTGAAGCTTTCTTT. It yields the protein CASSQVAIRGHEGNTEAFF.

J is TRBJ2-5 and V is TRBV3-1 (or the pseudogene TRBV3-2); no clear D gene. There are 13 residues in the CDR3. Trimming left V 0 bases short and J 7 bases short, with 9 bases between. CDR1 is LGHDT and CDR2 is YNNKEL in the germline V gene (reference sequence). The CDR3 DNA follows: TGTGCCAGCAGCCAAGACCAGGTATGGACCCAGTACTTC. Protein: CASSQDQVWTQYF.

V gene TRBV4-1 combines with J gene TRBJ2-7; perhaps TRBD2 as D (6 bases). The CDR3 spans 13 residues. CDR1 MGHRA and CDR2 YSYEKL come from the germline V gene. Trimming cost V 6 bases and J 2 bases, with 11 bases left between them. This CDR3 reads CASSPGLPYEQYF. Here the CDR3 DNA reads TGCGCCAGCAGTCCGGGACTCCCCTACGAGCAGTACTTC.

The CDR3 DNA sequence: TGTGCCAGCAGCAAAGGCCAGGGGACTAGCGAGAACCACGAGCAGTACTTC. It is translated as CASSKGQGTSENHEQYF. This chain joins TRBV21-1 and TRBJ2-7; the D call TRBD2 from the table was never checked on the DNA. TRBV21-1 is a pseudogene segment. There are 17 residues in the CDR3.

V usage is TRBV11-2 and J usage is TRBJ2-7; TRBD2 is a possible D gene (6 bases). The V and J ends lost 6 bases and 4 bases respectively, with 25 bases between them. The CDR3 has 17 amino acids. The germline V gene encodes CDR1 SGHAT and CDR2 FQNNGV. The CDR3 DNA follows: TGTGCCAGCAGAAAAAGGAGGGACGGCTTGGGGATATACGAGCAGTACTTC. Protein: CASRKRRDGLGIYEQYF. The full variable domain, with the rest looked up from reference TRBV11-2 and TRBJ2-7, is EAGVAQSPRYKIIEKRQSVAFWCNPISGHATLYWYQQILGQGPKLLIQFQNNGVVDDSQLPKDRFSAERLKGVDSTLKIQPAKLEDSAVYLCASRKRRDGLGIYEQYFGPGTRLTVT.

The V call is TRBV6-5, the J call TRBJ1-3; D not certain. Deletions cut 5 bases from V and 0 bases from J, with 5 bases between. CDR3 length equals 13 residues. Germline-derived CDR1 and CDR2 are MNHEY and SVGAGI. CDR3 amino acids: CASSKSSGNTIYF. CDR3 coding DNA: TGTGCCAGCAGTAAGAGCTCTGGAAACACCATATATTTT.

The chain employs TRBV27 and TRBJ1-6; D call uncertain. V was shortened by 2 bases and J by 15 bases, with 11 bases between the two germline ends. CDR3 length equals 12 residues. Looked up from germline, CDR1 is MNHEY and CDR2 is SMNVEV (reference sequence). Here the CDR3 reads CASSLTGKLLHF. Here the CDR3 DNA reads TGTGCCAGCAGTTTAACGGGGAAACTCCTCCACTTT.